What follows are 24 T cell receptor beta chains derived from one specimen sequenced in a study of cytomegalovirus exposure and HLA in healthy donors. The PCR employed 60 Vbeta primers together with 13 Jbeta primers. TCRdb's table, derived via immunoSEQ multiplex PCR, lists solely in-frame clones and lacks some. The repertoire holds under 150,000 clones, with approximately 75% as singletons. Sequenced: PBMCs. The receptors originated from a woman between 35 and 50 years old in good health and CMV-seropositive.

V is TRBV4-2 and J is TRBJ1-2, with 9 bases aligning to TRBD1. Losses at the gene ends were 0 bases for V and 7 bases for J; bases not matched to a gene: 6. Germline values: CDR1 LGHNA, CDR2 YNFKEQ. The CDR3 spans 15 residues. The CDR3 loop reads CASSQDEGTGCGYTF. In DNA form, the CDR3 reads TGTGCCAGCAGCCAAGATGAGGGGACAGGGTGTGGCTACACCTTC.

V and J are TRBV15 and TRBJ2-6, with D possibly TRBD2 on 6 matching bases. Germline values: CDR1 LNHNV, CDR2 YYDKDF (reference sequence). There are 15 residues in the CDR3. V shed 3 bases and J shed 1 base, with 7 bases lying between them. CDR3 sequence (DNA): TGTGCCACCAGCAGTGGGGGGTCTGGGGCCAACGTCCTGACTTTC. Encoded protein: CATSSGGSGANVLTF.

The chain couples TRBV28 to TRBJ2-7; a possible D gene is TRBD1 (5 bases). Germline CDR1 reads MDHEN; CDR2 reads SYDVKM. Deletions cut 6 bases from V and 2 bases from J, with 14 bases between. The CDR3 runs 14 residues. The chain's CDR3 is CASSDRSRTYEQYF. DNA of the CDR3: TGTGCCAGCAGCGACAGATCCAGAACCTACGAGCAGTACTTC. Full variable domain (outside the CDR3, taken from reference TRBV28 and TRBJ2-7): DVKVTQSSRYLVKRTGEKVFLECVQDMDHENMFWYRQDPGLGLRLIYFSYDVKMKEKGDIPEGYSVSREKKERFSLILESASTNQTSMYLCASSDRSRTYEQYFGPGTRLTVT.

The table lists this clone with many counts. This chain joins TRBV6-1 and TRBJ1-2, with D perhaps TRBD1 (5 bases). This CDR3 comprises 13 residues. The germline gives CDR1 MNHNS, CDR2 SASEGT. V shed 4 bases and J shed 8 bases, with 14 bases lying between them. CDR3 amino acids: CASSAHQTAGYTF. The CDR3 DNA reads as TGTGCCAGCAGTGCACACCAGACAGCGGGCTACACCTTC.

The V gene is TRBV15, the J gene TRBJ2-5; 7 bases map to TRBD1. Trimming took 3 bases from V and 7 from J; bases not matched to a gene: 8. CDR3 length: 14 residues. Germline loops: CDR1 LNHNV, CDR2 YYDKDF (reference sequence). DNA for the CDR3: TGTGCCACCAGCAGCGACAGGGAGATAGCGACCCAGTACTTC. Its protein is CATSSDREIATQYF. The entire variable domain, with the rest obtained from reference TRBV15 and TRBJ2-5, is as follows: DAMVIQNPRYQVTQFGKPVTLSCSQTLNHNVMYWYQQKSSQAPKLLFHYYDKDFNNEADTPDNFQSRRPNTSFCFLDIRSPGLGDTAMYLCATSSDREIATQYFGPGTRLLVL.

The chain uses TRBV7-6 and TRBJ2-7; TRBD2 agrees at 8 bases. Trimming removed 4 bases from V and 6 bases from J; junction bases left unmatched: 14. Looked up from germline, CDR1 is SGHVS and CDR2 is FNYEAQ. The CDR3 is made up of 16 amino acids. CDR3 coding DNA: TGTGCCAGCAGCTCCATGTTGTCCGGGAGGGCAACCGAGCAGTACTTC. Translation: CASSSMLSGRATEQYF.

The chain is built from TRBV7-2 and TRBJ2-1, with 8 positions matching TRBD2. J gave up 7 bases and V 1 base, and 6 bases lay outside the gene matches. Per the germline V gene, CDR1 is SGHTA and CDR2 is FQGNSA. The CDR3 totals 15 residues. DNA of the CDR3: TGTGCCAGCAGCTTAGTAGTAGCGGGAACGAATGAGCAGTTCTTC. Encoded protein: CASSLVVAGTNEQFF.

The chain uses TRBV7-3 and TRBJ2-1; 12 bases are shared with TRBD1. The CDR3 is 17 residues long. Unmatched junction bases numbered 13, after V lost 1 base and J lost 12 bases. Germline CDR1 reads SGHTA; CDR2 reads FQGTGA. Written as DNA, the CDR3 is TGTGCCAGCAGCTTAAACCCGATCGGGACAGGGGGCCGGGGGCAGTTCTTC. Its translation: CASSLNPIGTGGRGQFF.

The CDR3 DNA follows: TGTGCCACATCAGCGGCGGGGACAGGGGCCTCCTACGAGCAGTACTTC. This translates into CATSAAGTGASYEQYF. The chain uses TRBV7-9 and TRBJ2-7, with TRBD1 identical over 10 bases. This CDR3 region has 16 residues. V lost 10 bases and J lost 0; bases outside the gene matches: 12. CDR1 SEHNR and CDR2 FQNEAQ come from the germline V gene (reference sequence).

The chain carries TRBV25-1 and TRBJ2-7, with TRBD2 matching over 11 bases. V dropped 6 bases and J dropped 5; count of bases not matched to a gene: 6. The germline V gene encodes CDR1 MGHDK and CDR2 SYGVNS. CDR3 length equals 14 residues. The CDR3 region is CASRDSGRVDEQYV. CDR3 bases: TGTGCCAGCAGGGATAGCGGGAGGGTCGACGAGCAGTACGTC.

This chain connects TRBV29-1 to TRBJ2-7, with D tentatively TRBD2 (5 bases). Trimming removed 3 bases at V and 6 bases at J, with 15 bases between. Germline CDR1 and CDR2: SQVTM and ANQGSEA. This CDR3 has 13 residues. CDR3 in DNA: TGCAGCGTTGACCACAGTTTAGGAGGCGAGCAGTACTTC. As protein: CSVDHSLGGEQYF.

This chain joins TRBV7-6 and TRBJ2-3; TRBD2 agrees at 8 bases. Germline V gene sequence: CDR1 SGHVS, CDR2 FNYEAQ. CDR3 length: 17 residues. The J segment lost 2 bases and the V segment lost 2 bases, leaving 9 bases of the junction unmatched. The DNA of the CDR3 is TGTGCCAGCAGCTTATCAGGCGGCGGGAGGAACACAGATACGCAGTATTTT. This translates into CASSLSGGGRNTDTQYF.

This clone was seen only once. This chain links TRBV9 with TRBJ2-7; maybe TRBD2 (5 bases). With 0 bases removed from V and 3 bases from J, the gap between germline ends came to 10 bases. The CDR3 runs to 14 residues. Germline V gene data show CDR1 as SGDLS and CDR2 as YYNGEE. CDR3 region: CASSVGFTSYEQYF. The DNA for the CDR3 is TGTGCCAGCAGCGTAGGTTTCACTAGCTACGAGCAGTACTTC.

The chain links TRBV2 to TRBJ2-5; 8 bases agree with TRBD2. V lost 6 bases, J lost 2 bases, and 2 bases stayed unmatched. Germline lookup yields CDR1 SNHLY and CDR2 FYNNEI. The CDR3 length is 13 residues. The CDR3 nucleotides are TGTGCCAGCAGGACGGGGGGGCAAGAGACCCAGTACTTC. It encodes CASRTGGQETQYF.

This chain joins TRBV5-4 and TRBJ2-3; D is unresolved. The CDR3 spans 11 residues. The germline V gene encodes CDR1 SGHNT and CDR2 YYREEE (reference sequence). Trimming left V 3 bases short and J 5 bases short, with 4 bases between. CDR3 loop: CASSSLDTQYF. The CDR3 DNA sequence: TGTGCCAGCAGCTCCTTAGATACGCAGTATTTT.

CDR3 sequence reads: CASSSTSGSPLSTDTQYF. In DNA, the CDR3 is TGTGCCAGCAGCTCTACTAGCGGGAGTCCCTTGTCCACAGATACGCAGTATTTT. The V gene is TRBV7-2, the J gene TRBJ2-3, with TRBD2 matching over 11 bases. After removal of 4 bases from V and 2 bases from J, the junction contained 11 bases not matched to a gene. The CDR3 is 18 residues long. Germline lookup yields CDR1 SGHTA and CDR2 FQGNSA.

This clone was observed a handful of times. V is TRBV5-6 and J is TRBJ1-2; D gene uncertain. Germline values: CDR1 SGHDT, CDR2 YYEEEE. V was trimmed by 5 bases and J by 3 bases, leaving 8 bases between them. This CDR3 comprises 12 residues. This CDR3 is CASSGRDYGYTF. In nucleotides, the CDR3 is TGTGCCAGCAGTGGGAGGGACTATGGCTACACCTTC.

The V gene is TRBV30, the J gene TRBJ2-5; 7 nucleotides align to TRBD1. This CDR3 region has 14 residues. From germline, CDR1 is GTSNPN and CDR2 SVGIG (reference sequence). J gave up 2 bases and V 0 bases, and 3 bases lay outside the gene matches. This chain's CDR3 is CAWSVTGTQETQYF. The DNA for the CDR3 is TGTGCCTGGAGTGTGACAGGGACGCAAGAGACCCAGTACTTC.

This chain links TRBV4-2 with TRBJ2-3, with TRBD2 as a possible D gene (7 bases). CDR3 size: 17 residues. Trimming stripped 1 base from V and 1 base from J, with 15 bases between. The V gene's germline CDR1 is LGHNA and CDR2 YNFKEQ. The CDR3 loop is CASSQGGGLEGTDTQYF. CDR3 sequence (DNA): TGTGCCAGCAGCCAAGGGGGGGGCCTCGAGGGCACAGATACGCAGTATTTT.

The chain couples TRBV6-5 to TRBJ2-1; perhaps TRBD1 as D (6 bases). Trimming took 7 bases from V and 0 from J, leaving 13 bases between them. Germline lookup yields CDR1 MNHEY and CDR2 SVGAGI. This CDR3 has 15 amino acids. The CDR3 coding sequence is TGTGCCAGCATGACAGGCTTGAGCTCCTACAATGAGCAGTTCTTC. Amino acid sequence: CASMTGLSSYNEQFF.

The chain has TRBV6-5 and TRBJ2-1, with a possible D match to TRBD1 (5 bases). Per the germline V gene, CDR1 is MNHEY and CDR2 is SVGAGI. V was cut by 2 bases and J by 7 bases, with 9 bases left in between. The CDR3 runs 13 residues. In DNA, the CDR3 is TGTGCCAGCAGTTACGACAGACATAATGAGCAGTTCTTC. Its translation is CASSYDRHNEQFF.

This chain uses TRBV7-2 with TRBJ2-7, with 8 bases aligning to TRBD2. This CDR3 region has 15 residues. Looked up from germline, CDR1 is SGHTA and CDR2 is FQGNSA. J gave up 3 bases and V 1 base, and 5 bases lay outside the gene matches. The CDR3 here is CASSLVPGGYYEQYF. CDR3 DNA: TGTGCCAGCAGCTTAGTGCCGGGAGGGTACTACGAGCAGTACTTC.

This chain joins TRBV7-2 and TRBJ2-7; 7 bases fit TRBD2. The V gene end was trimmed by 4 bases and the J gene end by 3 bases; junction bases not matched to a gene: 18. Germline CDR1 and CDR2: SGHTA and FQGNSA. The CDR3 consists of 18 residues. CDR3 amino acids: CASSSPGSGIGWDYEQYF. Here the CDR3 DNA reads TGTGCCAGCAGCTCGCCAGGGAGCGGGATTGGTTGGGACTACGAGCAGTACTTC.

The CDR3 DNA reads as TGTGCCAGCAGCTTAGATAGCCGGAATAATGAAAAACTGTTTTTT. This codes for CASSLDSRNNEKLFF. The chain links TRBV11-2 to TRBJ1-4; D gene ambiguous. Germline values: CDR1 SGHAT, CDR2 FQNNGV. This CDR3 contains 15 residues. V was cut by 0 bases and J by 4 bases, with 9 bases left in between. Full variable domain (missing parts from reference TRBV11-2 and TRBJ1-4): EAGVAQSPRYKIIEKRQSVAFWCNPISGHATLYWYQQILGQGPKLLIQFQNNGVVDDSQLPKDRFSAERLKGVDSTLKIQPAKLEDSAVYLCASSLDSRNNEKLFFGSGTQLSVL.